This T cell receptor (beta chain) appears in the sequencing data of a study of cytomegalovirus exposure and HLA in healthy donors. The germline V and J ends were trimmed by 0 bases and 6 bases, with 14 bases remaining between them. The germline V gene has CDR1 LGHNA and CDR2 YNFKEQ. CDR3 length: 15 residues. The PCR used 60 Vbeta and 13 Jbeta primers. The protocol was immunoSEQ multiplex PCR, while the TCRdb copy is restricted to in-frame clones and leaves out a portion. The sample consists of 200,000 to 250,000 clones, roughly 82% of them appearing once. The sequenced sample consisted of PBMCs. The rearrangement joins TRBV4-2 to TRBJ1-2; D is uncertain. This receptor was obtained from a woman aged 40 to 49 in good health and CMV-seropositive. CDR3 sequence: CASSQEGAREDGYTF. DNA of the CDR3: TGTGCCAGCAGCCAAGAAGGCGCCCGGGAAGATGGCTACACCTTC.